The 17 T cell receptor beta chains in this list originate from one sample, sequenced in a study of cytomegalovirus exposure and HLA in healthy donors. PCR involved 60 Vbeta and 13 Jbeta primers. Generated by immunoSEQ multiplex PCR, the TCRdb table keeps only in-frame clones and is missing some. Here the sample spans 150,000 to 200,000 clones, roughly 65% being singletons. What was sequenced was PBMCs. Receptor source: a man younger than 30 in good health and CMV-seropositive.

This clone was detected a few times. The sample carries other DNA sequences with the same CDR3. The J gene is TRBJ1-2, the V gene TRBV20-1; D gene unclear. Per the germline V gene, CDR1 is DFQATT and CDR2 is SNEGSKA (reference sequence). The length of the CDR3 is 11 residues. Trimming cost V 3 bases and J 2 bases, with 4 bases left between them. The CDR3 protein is CSASPNYGYTF. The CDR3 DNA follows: TGCAGTGCTAGCCCGAACTATGGCTACACCTTC.

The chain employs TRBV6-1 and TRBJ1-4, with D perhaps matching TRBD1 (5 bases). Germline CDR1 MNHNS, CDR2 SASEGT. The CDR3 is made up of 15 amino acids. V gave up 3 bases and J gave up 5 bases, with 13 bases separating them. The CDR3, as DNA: TGTGCCAGCAGTGATTGGGGCAAACCCAATGAAAAACTGTTTTTT. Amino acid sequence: CASSDWGKPNEKLFF.

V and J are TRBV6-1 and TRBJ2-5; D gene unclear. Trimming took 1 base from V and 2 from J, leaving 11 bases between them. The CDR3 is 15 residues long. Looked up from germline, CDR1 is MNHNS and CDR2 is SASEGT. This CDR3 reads CASSEGWREQETQYF. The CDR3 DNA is TGTGCCAGCAGTGAAGGGTGGAGAGAGCAAGAGACCCAGTACTTC.

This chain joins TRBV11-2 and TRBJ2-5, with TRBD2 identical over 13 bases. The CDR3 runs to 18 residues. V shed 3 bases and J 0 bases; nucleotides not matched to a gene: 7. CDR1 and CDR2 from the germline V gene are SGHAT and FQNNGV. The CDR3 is CASSFTVGLAGDQETQYF. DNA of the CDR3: TGTGCCAGCAGCTTCACCGTCGGACTAGCGGGAGACCAAGAGACCCAGTACTTC.

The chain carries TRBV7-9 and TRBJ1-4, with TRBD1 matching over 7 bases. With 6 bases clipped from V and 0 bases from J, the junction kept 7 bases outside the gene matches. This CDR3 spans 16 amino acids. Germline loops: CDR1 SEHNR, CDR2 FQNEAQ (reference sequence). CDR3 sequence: CASSSTGDATNEKLFF. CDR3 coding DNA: TGTGCCAGCAGTTCAACAGGGGATGCAACTAATGAAAAACTGTTTTTT.

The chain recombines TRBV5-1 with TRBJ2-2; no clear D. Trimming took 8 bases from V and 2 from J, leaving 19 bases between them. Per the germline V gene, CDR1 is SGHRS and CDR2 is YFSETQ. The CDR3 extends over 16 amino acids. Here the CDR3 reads CASNRTVLLNTGELFF. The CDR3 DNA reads TGCGCCAGTAATCGCACAGTTCTTTTAAACACCGGGGAGCTGTTTTTT.

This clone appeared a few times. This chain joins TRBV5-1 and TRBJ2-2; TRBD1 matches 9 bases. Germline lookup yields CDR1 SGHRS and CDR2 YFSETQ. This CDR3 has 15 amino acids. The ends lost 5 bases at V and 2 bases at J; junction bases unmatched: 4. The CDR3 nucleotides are TGCGCCAGCAGTTCACAGGGGGCTAACACCGGGGAGCTGTTTTTT. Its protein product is CASSSQGANTGELFF.

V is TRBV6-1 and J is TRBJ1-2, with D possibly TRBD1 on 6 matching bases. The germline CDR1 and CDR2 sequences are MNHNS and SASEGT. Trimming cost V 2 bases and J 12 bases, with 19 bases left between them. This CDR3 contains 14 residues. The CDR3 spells CASSESPGVGKNTF. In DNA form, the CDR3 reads TGTGCCAGCAGTGAAAGTCCAGGGGTCGGAAAGAACACCTTC.

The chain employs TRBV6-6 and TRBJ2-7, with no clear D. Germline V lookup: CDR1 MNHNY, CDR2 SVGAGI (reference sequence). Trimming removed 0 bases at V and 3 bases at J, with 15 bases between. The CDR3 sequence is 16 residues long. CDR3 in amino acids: CASSYSPGRRGYEQYV. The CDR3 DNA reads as TGTGCCAGCAGTTACTCCCCCGGCAGACGAGGCTACGAGCAGTACGTC.

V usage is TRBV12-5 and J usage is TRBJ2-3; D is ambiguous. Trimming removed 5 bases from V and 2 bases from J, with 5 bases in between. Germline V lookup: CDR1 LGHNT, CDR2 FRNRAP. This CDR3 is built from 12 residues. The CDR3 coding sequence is TGTGCTAGTGGTCCCAACACAGATACGCAGTATTTT. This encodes CASGPNTDTQYF.

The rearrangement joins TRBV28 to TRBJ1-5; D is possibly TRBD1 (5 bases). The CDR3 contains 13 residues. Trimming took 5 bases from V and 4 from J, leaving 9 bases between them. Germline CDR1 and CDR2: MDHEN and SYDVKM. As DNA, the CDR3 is TGTGCCAGCAGTCCACAGGCGAATCAGCCCCAGCATTTT. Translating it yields CASSPQANQPQHF.

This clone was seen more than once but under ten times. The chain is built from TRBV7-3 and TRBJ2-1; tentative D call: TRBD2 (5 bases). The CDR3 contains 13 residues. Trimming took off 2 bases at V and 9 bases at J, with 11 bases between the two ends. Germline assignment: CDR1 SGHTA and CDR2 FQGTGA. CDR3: CASSLGPSGEQFF. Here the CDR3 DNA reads TGTGCCAGCAGCTTAGGCCCGAGCGGTGAGCAGTTCTTC.

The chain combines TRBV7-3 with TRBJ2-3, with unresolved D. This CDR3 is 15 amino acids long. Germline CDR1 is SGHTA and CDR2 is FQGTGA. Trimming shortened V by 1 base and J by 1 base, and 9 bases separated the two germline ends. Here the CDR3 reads CASSLKLPRTDTQYF. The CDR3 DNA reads TGTGCCAGCAGCTTAAAGCTCCCACGCACAGATACGCAGTATTTT.

DNA for the CDR3: TGCAGCGTTGCCCCTCTTGCAGGGGTCAATGAGCAGTTCTTC. Protein: CSVAPLAGVNEQFF. The V call is TRBV29-1, the J call TRBJ2-1; D is possibly TRBD1 (6 bases). The CDR3 is made up of 14 amino acids. Between the trimmed V and J ends, which lost 4 bases and 6 bases, there was a span of 16 bases. Germline lookup yields CDR1 SQVTM and CDR2 ANQGSEA.

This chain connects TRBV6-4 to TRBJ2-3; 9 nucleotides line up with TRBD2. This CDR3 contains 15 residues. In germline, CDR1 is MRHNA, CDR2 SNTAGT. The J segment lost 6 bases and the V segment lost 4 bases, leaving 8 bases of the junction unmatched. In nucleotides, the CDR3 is TGTGCCAGCAGTGGAGCGGCGGGGGGGCTGGATACGCAGTATTTT. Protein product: CASSGAAGGLDTQYF.

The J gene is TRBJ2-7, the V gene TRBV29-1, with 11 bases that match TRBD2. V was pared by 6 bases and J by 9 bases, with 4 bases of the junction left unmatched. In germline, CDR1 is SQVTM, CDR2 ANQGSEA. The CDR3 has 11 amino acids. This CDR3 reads CSVQLAGVQYV. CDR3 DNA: TGCAGCGTCCAACTAGCGGGAGTGCAGTACGTC.

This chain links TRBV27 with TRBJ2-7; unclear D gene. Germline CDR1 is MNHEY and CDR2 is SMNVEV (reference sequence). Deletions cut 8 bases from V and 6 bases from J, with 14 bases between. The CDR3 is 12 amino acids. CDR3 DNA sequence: TGTGCCAGCTCATGCGGCTGTAGCGAGCAGTACGTC. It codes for CASSCGCSEQYV.